This T cell receptor (beta chain) was sequenced for a study of T cells in Graves' hyperthyroidism and ophthalmopathy. TCR beta CDR3 region amplification was performed from RNA transcripts. The HTBI primer set drove a first-round RT-PCR of the TCR CDR3. Each CDR3 protein is one row after TCRdb ran MiXCR on the multiplex PCR reads. The table has fewer than 450,000 distinct CDR3 sequences, about 18% seen once. The CDR3 covers 14 residues. Germline CDR1 reads SNHLY; CDR2 reads FYNNEI. V was shortened by 6 bases and J by 6 bases, with 18 bases between the two germline ends. This clonotype was counted ten times or more.

Sample: blood. This TCR came from a man between 18 and 29 years old with Graves' ophthalmopathy. The gene calls are TRBV2 and TRBJ2-7; either TRBD1 or TRBD2 may supply D (6 bases each). The CDR3 DNA reads as TGTGCCAGCAGAGGAGGGGGTTTCTCTTCCGAGCAGTACTTC. It encodes CASRGGGFSSEQYF.